Sequencing of this T cell receptor beta chain was carried out in a study of EBV T-cell therapy then PD-1 blockade in nasopharyngeal carcinoma. Assay: immunoSEQ multiplex PCR; the TCRdb copy retains only in-frame clones and omits some. Of around 20,000 clones in the sample, about 86% were seen once. The CDR3 is 16 residues long. Germline CDR1 and CDR2: SGHVS and FNYEAQ. V was clipped by 1 base and J by 8 bases, with 18 bases between them. Concerning this clone: Antigen unknown.

Time point described: 266 days after commencement of treatment, after nivolumab therapy. Regarding treatment: AdE1-LMPpoly-expanded autologous EBV-specific T-cell therapy followed by anti-PD-1 nivolumab. The V call is TRBV7-6, the J call TRBJ2-1; D may be TRBD1 or TRBD2 (6 bases each). The TCR was taken from a man aged 35 to 55 with nasopharyngeal carcinoma. This material consisted of CD8+ T cells from blood, taken at approximately day 260 from a patient whose treatment included autologous EBV-specific T cells and nivolumab. The chain's CDR3 is CASSLGGGRALDEQFF. CDR3 DNA sequence: TGTGCCAGCAGCTTAGGTGGGGGGCGCGCTTTGGATGAGCAGTTCTTC.